This TCR beta chain was captured by sequencing in a study of CD8 T cells in ankylosing spondylitis. Notes on the study in general: Disease-linked clones were found to be CD8+ and relatively rare in peripheral blood. Matched ankylosing spondylitis synovial fluid reportedly showed significant enrichment of disease-linked clones. Some motif variants had been reported before (in reactive arthritis synovial fluid and blood). About 8 highly homologous variants made up a TCR beta motif, and this motif appeared characteristic of ankylosing spondylitis blood.

Making use of molecular barcodes, quantitative 5'-RACE generated TCR beta libraries. TCRdb used MiXCR to reprocess the 5' RACE reads, holding one entry per CDR3 protein. Of 800,000 to 900,000 distinct CDR3 sequences in the sample, over 9.5% were seen once. The table lists this clonotype with a few counts. No antigen is known for it. The CDR3 runs to 15 residues. V lost 4 bases and J 1 base, leaving 14 bases between the germline ends. The V gene's germline CDR1 is SGHRS and CDR2 YFSETQ. The TCR was taken from a male donor with ankylosing spondylitis. The gene calls are TRBV5-1 and TRBJ1-1; possible D gene TRBD1, 6 bases. The sample was blood, either unsorted or a sorted T cell fraction (not recorded which). Here the CDR3 DNA reads TGCGCCAGCAGCATACGACAGGCCCAGAACACTGAAGCTTTCTTT. Translation gives CASSIRQAQNTEAFF.